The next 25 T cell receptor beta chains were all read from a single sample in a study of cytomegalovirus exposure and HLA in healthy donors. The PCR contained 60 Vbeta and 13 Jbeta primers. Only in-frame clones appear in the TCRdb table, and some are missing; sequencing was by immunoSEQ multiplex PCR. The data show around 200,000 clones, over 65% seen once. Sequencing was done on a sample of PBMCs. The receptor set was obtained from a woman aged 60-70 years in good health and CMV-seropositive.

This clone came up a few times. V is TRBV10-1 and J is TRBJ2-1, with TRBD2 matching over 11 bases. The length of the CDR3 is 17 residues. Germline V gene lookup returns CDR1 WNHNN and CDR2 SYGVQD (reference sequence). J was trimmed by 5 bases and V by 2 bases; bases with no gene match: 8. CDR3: CASSEPPRSGRDNEQFF. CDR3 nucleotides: TGCGCCAGCAGTGAGCCCCCCCGTAGCGGGAGGGACAATGAGCAGTTCTTC.

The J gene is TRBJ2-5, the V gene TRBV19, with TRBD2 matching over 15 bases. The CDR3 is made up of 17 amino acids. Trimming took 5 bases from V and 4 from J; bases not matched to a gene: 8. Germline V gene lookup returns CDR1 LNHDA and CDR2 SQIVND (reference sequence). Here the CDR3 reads CASSSRTSGGAVETQYF. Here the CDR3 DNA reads TGTGCCAGTAGTTCCCGGACTAGCGGGGGGGCAGTAGAGACCCAGTACTTC.

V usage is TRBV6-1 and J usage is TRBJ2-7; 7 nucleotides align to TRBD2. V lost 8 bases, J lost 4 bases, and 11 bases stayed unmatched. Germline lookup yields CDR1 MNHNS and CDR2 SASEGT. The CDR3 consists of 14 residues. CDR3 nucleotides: TGTGCCAGCGGCGGAGGCGGGAGAGTATACGAGCAGTACTTC. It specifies CASGGGGRVYEQYF.

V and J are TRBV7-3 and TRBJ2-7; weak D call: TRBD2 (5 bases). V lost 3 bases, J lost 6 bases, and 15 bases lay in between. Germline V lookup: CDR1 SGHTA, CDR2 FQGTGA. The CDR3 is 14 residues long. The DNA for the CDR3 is TGTGCCAGCAGCTTCGACGGAGGTCGACTCGAGCAGTACTTC. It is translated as CASSFDGGRLEQYF.

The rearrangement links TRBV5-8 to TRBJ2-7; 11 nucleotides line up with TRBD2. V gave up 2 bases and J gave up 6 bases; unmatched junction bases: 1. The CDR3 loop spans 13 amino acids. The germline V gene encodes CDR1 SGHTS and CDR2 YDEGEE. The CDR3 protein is CASSFLAGGEQYF. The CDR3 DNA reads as TGTGCCAGCAGCTTCCTAGCGGGAGGCGAGCAGTACTTC.

CDR3 nucleotide sequence: TGTGCCAGCAGAAACGCCGGACAGGGGACTGCGCAGTTCTTC. Its translation: CASRNAGQGTAQFF. The chain joins TRBV28 to TRBJ2-1; 9 bases line up with TRBD1. CDR1 is MDHEN, CDR2 SYDVKM, per germline. V lost 6 bases and J lost 12; bases outside the gene matches: 12. This CDR3 region has 14 residues.

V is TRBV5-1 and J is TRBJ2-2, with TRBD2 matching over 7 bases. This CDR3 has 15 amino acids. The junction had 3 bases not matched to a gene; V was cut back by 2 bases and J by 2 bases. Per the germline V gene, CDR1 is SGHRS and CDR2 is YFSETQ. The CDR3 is CASSFAGANTGELFF. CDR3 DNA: TGCGCCAGCAGCTTCGCGGGAGCTAACACCGGGGAGCTGTTTTTT.

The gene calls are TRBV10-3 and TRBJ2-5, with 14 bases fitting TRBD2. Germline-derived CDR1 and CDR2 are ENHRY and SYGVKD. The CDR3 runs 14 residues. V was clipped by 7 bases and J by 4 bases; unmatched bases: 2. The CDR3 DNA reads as TGTGCCATCATGGGGACTAGCGGGAGAGAGACCCAGTACTTC. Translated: CAIMGTSGRETQYF.

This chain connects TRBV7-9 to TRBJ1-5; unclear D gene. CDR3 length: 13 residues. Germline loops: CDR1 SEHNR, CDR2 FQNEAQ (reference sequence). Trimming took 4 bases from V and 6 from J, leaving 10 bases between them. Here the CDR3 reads CASSSTDRQPQHF. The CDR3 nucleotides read TGTGCCAGCAGCTCTACAGACCGTCAGCCCCAGCATTTT. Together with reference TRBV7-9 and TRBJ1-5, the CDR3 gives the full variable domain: DTGVSQNPRHKITKRGQNVTFRCDPISEHNRLYWYRQTLGQGPEFLTYFQNEAQLEKSRLLSDRFSAERPKGSFSTLEIQRTEQGDSAMYLCASSSTDRQPQHFGDGTRLSIL.

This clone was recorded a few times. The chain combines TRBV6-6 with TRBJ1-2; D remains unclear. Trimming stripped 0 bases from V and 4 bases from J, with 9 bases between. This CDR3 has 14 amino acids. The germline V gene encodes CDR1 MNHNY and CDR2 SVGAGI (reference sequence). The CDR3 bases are TGTGCCAGCAGTTACTCCGCAGATCTCTATGGCTACACCTTC. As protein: CASSYSADLYGYTF.

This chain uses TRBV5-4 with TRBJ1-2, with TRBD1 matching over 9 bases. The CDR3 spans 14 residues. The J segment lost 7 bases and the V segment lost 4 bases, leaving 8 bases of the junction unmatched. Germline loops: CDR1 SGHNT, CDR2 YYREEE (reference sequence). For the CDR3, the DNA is TGTGCCAGCAGCCCATCAACAGGGGGCGGTGGCTACACCTTC. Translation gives CASSPSTGGGGYTF.

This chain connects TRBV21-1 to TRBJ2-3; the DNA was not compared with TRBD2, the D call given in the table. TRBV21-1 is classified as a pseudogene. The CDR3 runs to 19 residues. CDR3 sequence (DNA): TGTGCCAGCAGCAAGAGCGGGAGGGCCCACCAGGATATCACAGATACGCAGTATTTT. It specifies CASSKSGRAHQDITDTQYF.

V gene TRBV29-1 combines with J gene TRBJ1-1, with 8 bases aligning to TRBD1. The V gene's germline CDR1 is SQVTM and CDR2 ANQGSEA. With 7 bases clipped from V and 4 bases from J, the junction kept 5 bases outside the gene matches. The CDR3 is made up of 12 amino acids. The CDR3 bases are TGCAGCGGACAGGGGCCGTTCACTGAAGCTTTCTTT. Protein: CSGQGPFTEAFF.

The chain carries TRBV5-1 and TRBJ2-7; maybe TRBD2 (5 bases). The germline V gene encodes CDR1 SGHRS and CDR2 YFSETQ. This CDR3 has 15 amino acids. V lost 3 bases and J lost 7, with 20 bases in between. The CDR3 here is CASSYLPTPTGEQYF. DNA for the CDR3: TGCGCCAGCAGCTACTTACCTACTCCCACGGGGGAGCAGTACTTC.

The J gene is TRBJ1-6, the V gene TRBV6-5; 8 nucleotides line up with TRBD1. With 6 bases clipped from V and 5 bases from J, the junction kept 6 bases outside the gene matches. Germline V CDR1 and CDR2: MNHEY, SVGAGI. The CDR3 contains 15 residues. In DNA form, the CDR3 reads TGTGCCAGCAGCACGACAGGGGTAAATAATTCACCCCTCCACTTT. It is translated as CASSTTGVNNSPLHF.

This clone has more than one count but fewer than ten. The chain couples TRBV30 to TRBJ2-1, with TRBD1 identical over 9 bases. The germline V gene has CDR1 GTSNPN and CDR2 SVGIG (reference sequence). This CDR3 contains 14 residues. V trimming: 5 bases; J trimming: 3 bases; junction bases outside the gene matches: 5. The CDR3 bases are TGTGCCTGGGGTCCGGGACAGGGCTACAATGAGCAGTTCTTC. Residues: CAWGPGQGYNEQFF.

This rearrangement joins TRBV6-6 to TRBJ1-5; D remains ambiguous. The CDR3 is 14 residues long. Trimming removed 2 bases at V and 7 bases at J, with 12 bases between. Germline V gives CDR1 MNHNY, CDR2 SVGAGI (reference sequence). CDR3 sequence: CASSYGSGQQPQHF. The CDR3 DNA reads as TGTGCCAGCAGTTACGGGTCAGGTCAGCAGCCCCAGCATTTT.

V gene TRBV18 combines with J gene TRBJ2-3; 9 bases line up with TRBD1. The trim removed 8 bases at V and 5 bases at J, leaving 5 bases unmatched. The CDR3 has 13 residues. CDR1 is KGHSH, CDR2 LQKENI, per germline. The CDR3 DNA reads TGTGCCAGCACACAGGGGGCAGGAGATACGCAGTATTTT. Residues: CASTQGAGDTQYF.

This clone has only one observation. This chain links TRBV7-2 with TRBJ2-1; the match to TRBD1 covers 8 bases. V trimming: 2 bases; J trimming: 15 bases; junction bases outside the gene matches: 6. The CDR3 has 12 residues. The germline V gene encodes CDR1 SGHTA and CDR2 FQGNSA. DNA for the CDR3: TGTGCCAGCAGCTTACTCGGGACAGGCATGTTCTTC. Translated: CASSLLGTGMFF.

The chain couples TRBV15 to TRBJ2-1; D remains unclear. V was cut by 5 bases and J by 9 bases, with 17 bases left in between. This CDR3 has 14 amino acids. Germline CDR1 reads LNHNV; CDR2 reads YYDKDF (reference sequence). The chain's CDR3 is CATSPNFRRLEQFF. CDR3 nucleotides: TGTGCCACCAGCCCCAACTTCAGGCGTCTTGAGCAGTTCTTC.

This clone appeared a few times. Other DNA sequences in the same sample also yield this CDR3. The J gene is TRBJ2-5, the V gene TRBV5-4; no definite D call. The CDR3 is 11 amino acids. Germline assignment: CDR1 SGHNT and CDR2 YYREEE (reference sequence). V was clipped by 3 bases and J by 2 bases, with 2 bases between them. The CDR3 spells CASSSQETQYF. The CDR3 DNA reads TGTGCCAGCAGCTCGCAAGAGACCCAGTACTTC.

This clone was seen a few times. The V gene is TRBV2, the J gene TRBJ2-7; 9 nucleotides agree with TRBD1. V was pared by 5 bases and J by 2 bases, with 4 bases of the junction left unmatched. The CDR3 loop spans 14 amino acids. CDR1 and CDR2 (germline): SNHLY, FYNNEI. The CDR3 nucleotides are TGTGCCAGCAGTACCTACAGGGGGCCCTACGAGCAGTACTTC. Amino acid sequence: CASSTYRGPYEQYF.

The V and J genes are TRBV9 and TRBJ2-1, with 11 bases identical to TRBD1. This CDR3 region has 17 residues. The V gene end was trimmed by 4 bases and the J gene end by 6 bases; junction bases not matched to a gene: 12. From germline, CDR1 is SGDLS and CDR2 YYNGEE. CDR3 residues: CASSSLSGTGGSNEQFF. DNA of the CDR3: TGTGCCAGCAGCTCCCTTTCAGGGACAGGGGGAAGCAATGAGCAGTTCTTC.

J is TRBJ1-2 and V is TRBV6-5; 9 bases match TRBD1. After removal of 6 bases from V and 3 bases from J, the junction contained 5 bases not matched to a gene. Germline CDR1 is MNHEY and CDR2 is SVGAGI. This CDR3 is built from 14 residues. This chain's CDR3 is CASSNRGRDYGYTF. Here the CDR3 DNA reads TGTGCCAGCAGCAACAGGGGGCGCGACTATGGCTACACCTTC.

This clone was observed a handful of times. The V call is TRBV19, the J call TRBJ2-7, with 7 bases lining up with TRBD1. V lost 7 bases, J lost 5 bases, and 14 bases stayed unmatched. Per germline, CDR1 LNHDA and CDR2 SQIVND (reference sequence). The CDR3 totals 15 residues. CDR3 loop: CASTKQGFRGDEQYF. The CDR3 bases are TGTGCCAGTACCAAACAGGGGTTCCGCGGCGACGAGCAGTACTTC.